Below, 15 T cell receptor beta chains from the same sample are listed, as sequenced in a study of T cells in Graves' hyperthyroidism and ophthalmopathy. Amplification targeted TCR beta CDR3 regions from RNA transcripts. The TCR CDR3 first-round RT-PCR relied on the HTBI primer set. Each CDR3 protein is one row after TCRdb ran MiXCR on the multiplex PCR reads. The sample has about 300,000 distinct CDR3 sequences, roughly 19% seen once. Sequencing input: blood. The receptors come from a man aged 45-65 years with Graves' ophthalmopathy.

This sequence joins TRBV12-3 or TRBV12-4 and TRBJ2-7; 11 positions match TRBD2. The J segment lost 0 bases and the V segment lost 7 bases, leaving 5 bases of the junction unmatched. The CDR3 has 15 residues. This CDR3 reads CASTRTSGFSYEQYF. The CDR3 DNA follows: TGTGCCAGCACCCGGACTAGCGGGTTCTCCTACGAGCAGTACTTC.

As regards this clonotype: This may stem from a read error, because a much larger clone lies one nucleotide away. The CDR3 spells CASSLSTLGGCGYTF. The CDR3 DNA reads as TGTGCCAGCAGTTTATCGACCCTCGGGGGCTGTGGCTACACCTTC. This sequence joins TRBV28 and TRBJ1-2; a possible D gene is TRBD1 (6 bases). The CDR3 extends over 15 amino acids. Trimming cost V 1 base and J 7 bases, with 16 bases left between them. The V gene's germline CDR1 is MDHEN and CDR2 SYDVKM.

This clonotype was seen repeatedly, ten times or more. The CDR3 sequence is CASSSRMTAGYEQYF. The CDR3, as DNA: TGTGCCAGCAGCTCCAGGATGACTGCCGGATACGAGCAGTACTTC. The chain combines TRBV7-8 with TRBJ2-7; D remains unclear. This CDR3 contains 15 residues. Trimming cost V 4 bases and J 4 bases, with 17 bases left between them. The germline V gene has CDR1 SGHVS and CDR2 FQNEAQ.

The chain combines TRBV28 with TRBJ1-5, with TRBD1 matching over 9 bases. This CDR3 region has 16 residues. Germline assignment: CDR1 MDHEN and CDR2 SYDVKM. With V trimmed by 5 bases and J by 1 base, 6 bases remained unmatched. The CDR3 here is CASSPTGQGSNQPQHF. The CDR3 region has the DNA TGTGCCAGCAGTCCAACGGGACAGGGAAGCAATCAGCCCCAGCATTTT.

This clonotype was recorded many times. The chain has TRBV2 and TRBJ2-7; the D is unclear. V lost 6 bases and J lost 5, with 23 bases in between. Germline CDR1 is SNHLY and CDR2 is FYNNEI. The CDR3 spans 16 residues. The CDR3: CASSPGTLSLYHEQYF. DNA for the CDR3: TGTGCCAGCAGCCCCGGTACACTGTCGTTGTACCACGAGCAGTACTTC.

This clonotype occurred many times. The rearrangement links TRBV5-1 to TRBJ2-7; 7 nucleotides align to TRBD2. This CDR3 region has 14 residues. J lost 2 bases, V lost 3 bases, and 5 bases had no gene match. Germline V lookup: CDR1 SGHRS, CDR2 YFSETQ. The CDR3 DNA sequence: TGCGCCAGCAGCTCTAGCGGTACAACCTACGAGCAGTACTTC. Translation gives CASSSSGTTYEQYF.

V gene TRBV3-1 combines with J gene TRBJ2-6; weak D call: TRBD2 (5 bases). Germline V CDR1 and CDR2: LGHDT, YNNKEL (reference sequence). V lost 6 bases to trimming and J lost 13 bases, with 10 bases between them. The CDR3 has 11 amino acids. CDR3 DNA sequence: TGTGCCAGCAGTTCCGGGAATGTCCTGACTTTC. Translated: CASSSGNVLTF.

This clonotype was found a few times. The genes are TRBV20-1 and TRBJ2-7; TRBD2 is a possible D gene (5 bases). Germline CDR1 and CDR2: DFQATT and SNEGSKA (reference sequence). The CDR3 is 12 amino acids. V lost 4 bases, J lost 1 base, and 8 bases lay in between. This CDR3 reads CSATDLSYEQYF. The DNA for the CDR3 is TGCAGTGCTACGGACTTGTCCTACGAGCAGTACTTC.

This clonotype was observed at least ten times. The rearrangement uses TRBV13 and TRBJ2-7, with unresolved D. The V gene's germline CDR1 is PRHDT and CDR2 FYEKMQ (reference sequence). Between the trimmed V and J ends, which lost 1 base and 1 base, there was a span of 5 bases. This CDR3 contains 13 residues. CDR3 sequence (DNA): TGTGCCAGCAGCTTAGATATGTCCTACGAGCAGTACTTC. Translation: CASSLDMSYEQYF.

The rearrangement links TRBV5-1 to TRBJ2-7, with 7 bases lining up with TRBD1. Germline values: CDR1 SGHRS, CDR2 YFSETQ. The trim removed 4 bases at V and 7 bases at J, leaving 11 bases unmatched. The CDR3 loop spans 14 amino acids. CDR3 coding DNA: TGCGCCAGCAGCCCGAGGGGGCCCCGAGAGGAGCAGTACTTC. Amino acids: CASSPRGPREEQYF.

The chain is built from TRBV2 and TRBJ2-7; TRBD2 matches 12 bases. Germline lookup yields CDR1 SNHLY and CDR2 FYNNEI. The J segment lost 8 bases and the V segment lost 2 bases, leaving 7 bases of the junction unmatched. CDR3 length: 15 residues. CDR3 sequence (DNA): TGTGCCAGCAGTGAACTAGCGGGAGGGACCGGCAAGCAGTACTTC. Its translation: CASSELAGGTGKQYF.

This chain uses TRBV28 with TRBJ1-1; 12 nucleotides align to TRBD1. The CDR3 length is 15 residues. Germline CDR1 reads MDHEN; CDR2 reads SYDVKM. The V segment lost 5 bases and the J segment 11 bases; nucleotides outside the gene matches: 12. CDR3 region: CASSNRDRGRGKAFF. The DNA of the CDR3 is TGTGCCAGCAGTAACCGGGACAGGGGGCGAGGTAAGGCTTTCTTT.

This clonotype was found a few times. The rearrangement uses TRBV19 and TRBJ1-6; 7 nucleotides line up with TRBD1. Germline CDR1 LNHDA, CDR2 SQIVND (reference sequence). This CDR3 is built from 17 residues. Trimming took 6 bases from V and 4 from J; bases not matched to a gene: 12. CDR3 sequence reads: CASRSERGPGYNSPLHF. The CDR3 DNA follows: TGTGCCAGTAGATCGGAGAGGGGGCCTGGATATAATTCACCCCTCCACTTT.

This clonotype was detected many times. The chain links TRBV7-2 to TRBJ2-7, with 8 nucleotides matching TRBD1. Germline lookup yields CDR1 SGHTA and CDR2 FQGNSA. The CDR3 loop spans 14 amino acids. With 4 bases clipped from V and 4 bases from J, the junction kept 6 bases outside the gene matches. The CDR3 region is CASSSGTGLYEQYF. The CDR3 DNA sequence: TGTGCCAGCAGCTCCGGGACAGGCCTATACGAGCAGTACTTC.

A few counts support this clonotype. The chain is built from TRBV20-1 and TRBJ1-1; D unresolved. Trimming pared 6 bases from V and 0 bases from J, leaving 17 bases between. The CDR3 has 15 amino acids. Germline loops: CDR1 DFQATT, CDR2 SNEGSKA (reference sequence). Here the CDR3 reads CSATQRTIMNTEAFF. CDR3 nucleotide sequence: TGCAGTGCAACACAGAGAACCATTATGAACACTGAAGCTTTCTTT.